This T cell receptor (beta chain) was sequenced during a study of glioma-infiltrating T cells. Regarding this clonotype: Its specificity is unknown.

TCR alpha and beta CDR3 regions were amplified from RNA using iRepertoire nested multiplex PCR. TCRdb redid the calling of the multiplex PCR reads with MiXCR, one entry per CDR3 protein. The table has about 180,000 distinct CDR3 sequences, around 40% seen once. Trimming cost V 3 bases and J 3 bases, with 10 bases left between them. The CDR3 is made up of 15 amino acids. Germline V gives CDR1 KGHDR, CDR2 SFDVKD. Study-level findings and limits: Non-neoplastic patients had below-expected tissue-blood divergence, while all gliomas exceeded expectation. CDR3 overlap between tissue and blood was very small.

Sequencing was done on a sample of glioma tissue, nonneoplastic brain tissue, or PBMCs (not recorded which). This chain links TRBV24-1 with TRBJ2-2; the D gene could be TRBD1 or TRBD2 (5 bases each). The sequence was collected from a human donor with low-grade glioma or glioblastoma, undergoing nonglioma brain surgery, or in good health (not recorded which). The CDR3 loop reads CATSDTGTDTGELFF. The CDR3 DNA sequence: TGTGCCACCAGTGATACCGGGACGGACACCGGGGAGCTGTTTTTT.